The 21 T cell receptor beta chains below come from one sample, sequenced in a study of T cell changes during pregnancy in multiple sclerosis (dated by TCRdb to about 2019). Preparation of the library involved the immunoSEQ multiplex PCR assay. TCRdb's version of the immuneACCESS table is confined to in-frame rearrangements and falls short of the full clone set. An unresolved V gene accounts for under half of the shortfall where checked; the remainder is of unknown origin. This sample has just under 50,000 clones in its table, and about 90% of those were observed once. The ten largest clones take up 10% of the sample. The sequenced sample was CD8+ T cells from peripheral blood mononuclear cells, obtained after pregnancy. These receptor sequences come from a female donor with multiple sclerosis, enrolled in a pregnancy study.

Here the CDR3 reads CASRLGQGTEAFF. CDR3 bases: TGTGCCAGCAGGTTGGGACAGGGGACTGAAGCTTTCTTT. This sequence joins TRBV27 and TRBJ1-1; 10 bases align to TRBD1. The junction had 3 bases not matched to a gene; V was cut back by 6 bases and J by 5 bases. The germline gives CDR1 MNHEY, CDR2 SMNVEV (reference sequence). There are 13 residues in the CDR3.

The chain employs TRBV7-9 and TRBJ1-1, with TRBD1 identical over 11 bases. The CDR3 loop spans 15 amino acids. CDR1 is SEHNR and CDR2 is FQNEAQ in the germline V gene (reference sequence). The J segment lost 4 bases and the V segment lost 5 bases, leaving 6 bases of the junction unmatched. CDR3 in amino acids: CASSPGQGGTTEAFF. In DNA, the CDR3 is TGTGCCAGCAGCCCGGGACAGGGGGGGACCACTGAAGCTTTCTTT.

This chain connects TRBV5-1 to TRBJ2-5; D remains ambiguous. Germline V gene lookup returns CDR1 SGHRS and CDR2 YFSETQ. The CDR3 has 13 amino acids. The germline V and J ends were trimmed by 4 bases and 3 bases, with 10 bases remaining between them. The CDR3 loop reads CASSQSQEETQYF. CDR3 bases: TGCGCCAGCAGCCAATCTCAGGAAGAGACCCAGTACTTC. Full variable domain (remainder filled in from reference TRBV5-1 and TRBJ2-5): KAGVTQTPRYLIKTRGQQVTLSCSPISGHRSVSWYQQTPGQGLQFLFEYFSETQRNKGNFPGRFSGRQFSNSRSEMNVSTLELGDSALYLCASSQSQEETQYFGPGTRLLVL.

Only a few counts were recorded for this clone. The chain employs TRBV7-9 and TRBJ1-5; D uncertain. The CDR3 is made up of 14 amino acids. The V gene lost 1 base and the J gene lost 4 bases, with 8 bases spanning the gap. Germline CDR1 SEHNR, CDR2 FQNEAQ (reference sequence). The CDR3 reads CASSLGGINQPQHF. Written as DNA, the CDR3 is TGTGCCAGCAGCTTAGGAGGGATTAATCAGCCCCAGCATTTT.

The V and J genes are TRBV13 and TRBJ2-7, with TRBD1 identical over 8 bases. The CDR3 has 13 amino acids. Germline values: CDR1 PRHDT, CDR2 FYEKMQ (reference sequence). With V trimmed by 0 bases and J by 5 bases, 0 bases remained unmatched. The CDR3 loop reads CASSLGTGDEQYF. In DNA form, the CDR3 reads TGTGCCAGCAGCTTAGGGACAGGGGACGAGCAGTACTTC.

Notes on this clone: A junction boundary mismatches the germline segment, possibly from a read error. The rearrangement joins TRBV19 to TRBJ2-7, with D unresolved. Per the germline V gene, CDR1 is LNHDA and CDR2 is SQIVND (reference sequence). CDR3 length: 14 amino acids. CDR3 DNA: TGTGCCAGTAGCGAACGAGACGGGTCCTCCGAGCAGTACTTC. The encoded protein is CASSERDGSSEQYF.

This chain joins TRBV12-2 and TRBJ1-5; no check of the table's D call, TRBD1, against the DNA was made. TRBV12-2 is labeled a pseudogene. The CDR3 totals 16 residues. The CDR3 protein is CASRPRDIFRNQPQHF. The CDR3 DNA sequence: TGTGCAAGTCGCCCCCGGGACATCTTTCGTAATCAGCCCCAGCATTTT.

The gene calls are TRBV11-2 and TRBJ2-1; the D gene is possibly TRBD2 (6 bases). V dropped 7 bases and J dropped 9 bases, with 16 bases sitting between them. From germline, CDR1 is SGHAT and CDR2 FQNNGV. CDR3 length: 13 amino acids. In nucleotides, the CDR3 is TGTGCCAGCACGGTTGGGGAGGCGAGTGAGCAGTTCTTC. The encoded protein is CASTVGEASEQFF.

The CDR3 spells CASSPRLEYYEQYF. The CDR3 DNA reads as TGTGCCAGCAGCCCCAGACTAGAGTACTACGAGCAGTACTTC. This chain links TRBV13 with TRBJ2-7, with D perhaps TRBD2 (6 bases). CDR1 and CDR2 (germline): PRHDT, FYEKMQ (reference sequence). The CDR3 contains 14 residues. V was cut by 5 bases and J by 3 bases, with 14 bases left in between. Together with reference TRBV13 and TRBJ2-7, the CDR3 gives the full variable domain: AAGVIQSPRHLIKEKRETATLKCYPIPRHDTVYWYQQGPGQDPQFLISFYEKMQSDKGSIPDRFSAQQFSDYHSELNMSSLELGDSALYFCASSPRLEYYEQYFGPGTRLTVT.

CDR3 in amino acids: CASSGSVSGANVLTF. In nucleotides, the CDR3 is TGTGCCAGCAGCGGCAGCGTTTCTGGGGCCAACGTCCTGACTTTC. V usage is TRBV9 and J usage is TRBJ2-6; no firm D call. This CDR3 spans 15 amino acids. Germline CDR1 reads SGDLS; CDR2 reads YYNGEE. The ends were cut back, 3 bases at V and 1 base at J, with 8 bases in the middle.

This chain connects TRBV6-5 to TRBJ1-2; TRBD1 agrees at 12 bases. The CDR3 extends over 14 amino acids. Germline lookup yields CDR1 MNHEY and CDR2 SVGAGI. The junction had 9 bases not matched to a gene; V was cut back by 9 bases and J by 7 bases. Here the CDR3 DNA reads TGTGCCAGTGGGACAGGGGGCATTTTTGTTGGCTACACCTTC. Translation: CASGTGGIFVGYTF.

This clone was observed once. The rearrangement uses TRBV12-5 and TRBJ2-1, with TRBD2 as a possible D gene (7 bases). The V gene's germline CDR1 is LGHNT and CDR2 FRNRAP. The CDR3 spans 15 residues. The V and J ends lost 4 bases and 2 bases respectively, with 12 bases between them. The CDR3 DNA follows: TGTGCTAGTGGTTGGGGAGGGGGGCCCTACAATGAGCAGTTCTTC. This encodes CASGWGGGPYNEQFF.

The chain recombines TRBV10-3 with TRBJ1-1, with D possibly matching TRBD1 (5 bases). The V gene lost 8 bases and the J gene lost 11 bases, with 15 bases spanning the gap. CDR1 and CDR2 from the germline V gene are ENHRY and SYGVKD. The CDR3 sequence is 11 residues long. CDR3 bases: TGTGCCATCGCGAGTGGGGGGATGGCTTTCTTT. Residues: CAIASGGMAFF.

Comment on this clone: Additional DNA sequences in this sample encode the identical CDR3. This chain links TRBV6-5 with TRBJ2-1; the D gene is possibly TRBD1 (5 bases). The ends were cut back, 7 bases at V and 6 bases at J, with 7 bases in the middle. CDR3 length: 11 residues. Germline assignment: CDR1 MNHEY and CDR2 SVGAGI. CDR3 nucleotide sequence: TGTGCCAGCACAAGGGGCAATGAGCAGTTCTTC. It encodes CASTRGNEQFF.

This clone has just one count. The chain recombines TRBV6-5 with TRBJ1-3; D is perhaps TRBD1 (6 bases). The CDR3 spans 15 residues. Germline V gene data show CDR1 as MNHEY and CDR2 as SVGAGI. V lost 0 bases, J lost 0 bases, and 6 bases lay in between. DNA for the CDR3: TGTGCCAGCAGTTACTCGACAGGCTCTGGAAACACCATATATTTT. This translates into CASSYSTGSGNTIYF.

The J gene is TRBJ2-1, the V gene TRBV9; 12 nucleotides line up with TRBD2. Germline CDR1 reads SGDLS; CDR2 reads YYNGEE. The CDR3 covers 15 residues. The V segment lost 4 bases and the J segment 2 bases; nucleotides outside the gene matches: 1. CDR3 loop: CASSTSGGPYNEQFF. The CDR3 DNA reads TGTGCCAGCAGCACTAGCGGGGGGCCCTACAATGAGCAGTTCTTC.

The V and J genes are TRBV5-1 and TRBJ1-1, with 7 bases identical to TRBD1. CDR1 is SGHRS and CDR2 is YFSETQ in the germline V gene. The V and J ends lost 3 bases and 5 bases, in that order; junction bases with no gene match: 16. This CDR3 is 17 amino acids long. The CDR3 spells CASSSPPGGRVGTEAFF. CDR3 DNA sequence: TGCGCCAGCAGCTCGCCACCAGGGGGACGGGTTGGTACTGAAGCTTTCTTT.

The chain has TRBV14 and TRBJ1-6; D might be TRBD1 (5 bases). Germline CDR1 is SGHDN and CDR2 is FVKESK. V was clipped by 9 bases and J by 2 bases, with 17 bases between them. CDR3 length: 16 amino acids. The CDR3 sequence is CARPIWGDAYNSPLHF. CDR3 bases: TGTGCCAGACCTATTTGGGGGGATGCCTATAATTCACCCCTCCACTTT.

CDR3 sequence (DNA): TGCGCCAGCAGCCAAGTGGGGAACCTAGCACTGGGTGAGCAGTACTTC. Protein: CASSQVGNLALGEQYF. The chain links TRBV4-1 to TRBJ2-7, with D maybe TRBD2 (5 bases). V was pared by 1 base and J by 7 bases, with 20 bases between. This CDR3 comprises 16 residues. Germline V CDR1 and CDR2: MGHRA, YSYEKL.

The chain uses TRBV29-1 and TRBJ1-1, with D tentatively TRBD1 (6 bases). This CDR3 region has 12 residues. V lost 4 bases and J lost 3, with 9 bases in between. The germline V gene encodes CDR1 SQVTM and CDR2 ANQGSEA. CDR3 residues: CSVAQGDTEAFF. The CDR3 DNA reads as TGCAGCGTTGCACAGGGTGACACTGAAGCTTTCTTT.

This chain joins TRBV7-9 and TRBJ1-5; 9 bases are shared with TRBD1. The CDR3 consists of 16 residues. The V gene's germline CDR1 is SEHNR and CDR2 FQNEAQ (reference sequence). The V and J ends lost 2 bases and 6 bases, in that order; junction bases with no gene match: 8. The CDR3 DNA sequence: TGTGCCAGCAGCTTAATGGAGGACAGGGGCCCTCAGCCCCAGCATTTT. This encodes CASSLMEDRGPQPQHF.